Listed below are T cell receptor beta chains from one sample, sequenced in a study of T cells in Graves' hyperthyroidism and ophthalmopathy. TCRdb re-called the multiplex PCR reads with MiXCR, one entry per CDR3 protein. This sample yields roughly 98,000 distinct CDR3 sequences, of which 35% to 50% are seen a single time; 10% belongs to the top ten. The source material was peripheral blood or thyroid tissue (not recorded which). All receptors derive from a woman younger than 45 with Graves' hyperthyroidism. Each CDR3 is given with its conserved first and last residue. D genes are given only for firm matches. For some rows the clone size is stated as once, few or many, or as a class when expanded; others skip it.

j_gene	d_gene	v_gene	abundance	CDR3nt	CDR3aa
TRBJ1-2	TRBD1	TRBV27	few	TGTGCCAGCAGTTTCGACAGGGTTGCCGGCTACACCTTC	CASSFDRVAGYTF
TRBJ1-1	TRBD1	TRBV2	-	TGTGCCAGCAGAGGACAGGCGACTAACACTGAAGCTTTCTTT	CASRGQATNTEAFF
TRBJ1-4	-	TRBV20-1	-	TGCAGTGCTAGAGACCCCGGGATAAGTGAAAAACTGTTTTTT	CSARDPGISEKLFF
TRBJ2-7	TRBD2	TRBV7-8	-	TGTGCCAGCAGCAGGACTAGCGGGACCTCCTACGAGCAGTACTTC	CASSRTSGTSYEQYF
TRBJ1-6	TRBD1	TRBV20-1	-	TGCAGTGCTAGTCCCGGGACAGGGGCTAGGTCCTATAATTCACCCCTCCACTTT	CSASPGTGARSYNSPLHF
TRBJ2-3	-	TRBV7-2	many	TGTGCCAGCAGTAGTACTAGCAGCACAGATACGCAGTATTTT	CASSSTSSTDTQYF
TRBJ2-7	-	TRBV6-5	-	TGTGCCAGCAGATTAGCGGCCAGCTCCTACGAGCAGTGCTTC	CASRLAASSYEQCF
TRBJ1-1	TRBD1	TRBV13	-	TGTGCCGGTTCGAGGGCAGGGGGTCTGGTCACTGAAGCTTTCTTT	CAGSRAGGLVTEAFF
TRBJ2-5	-	TRBV6-1	many	TGTGCCAGCAGTCTTGACGACGGTGAGACCCAGTACTTC	CASSLDDGETQYF
TRBJ2-7	-	TRBV19	-	TGTGCCAGTAGTCAGGCGGACGAGCAGTACTTC	CASSQADEQYF
TRBJ1-5	-	TRBV28	many	TGTGCCAGTAGTCCCTATAGCAATCAGCCCCAGCATTTT	CASSPYSNQPQHF
TRBJ2-7	-	TRBV11-1	-	TGTGCCAGCAAGCAGGAGACTTGGTACAAGCAGTACTTC	CASKQETWYKQYF
TRBJ1-2	TRBD1	TRBV6-5	many	TGTGCCAGCAAGAAGAAAACCGGGACAGGGTACTATGGCTACACCTTC	CASKKKTGTGYYGYTF
TRBJ1-2	-	TRBV5-1	-	TGCGCCAGCAGCTCCATGACGGGATATGGCTACACCTTC	CASSSMTGYGYTF
TRBJ1-5	-	TRBV15	-	TGTGCCACCAGCAGACCGAGGAGGGATCCGGCCCGCAATCAGCCCCAGCATTTT	CATSRPRRDPARNQPQHF
TRBJ2-2	TRBD1	TRBV20-1	-	TGCAGTGCTCGACGGACAGGGAACACCGGGGAGCTGTTTTTT	CSARRTGNTGELFF
TRBJ1-2	-	TRBV4-1	many	TGCGCCAGCAGCCAAGTGCTTTTAACAGGGACCTTTCGCTATGGCTACACCTTC	CASSQVLLTGTFRYGYTF
TRBJ1-2	-	TRBV10-3	many	TGTGCCGCATCGAACAATAAAGGGGGCTACACCTTC	CAASNNKGGYTF
TRBJ2-6	TRBD1	TRBV6-2/TRBV6-3	-	TGTGCCATCAGTGAGTCGGGACAGATCTCTGGGGCCAACGTCCTGACTTTC	CAISESGQISGANVLTF
TRBJ2-7	TRBD2	TRBV10-3	many	TGTGCCATCAGTGATGGGGAGGGGACGGCGAGCGAGCAGTACTTC	CAISDGEGTASEQYF
TRBJ2-7	-	TRBV9	many	TGTGCCAGCAGCGTAGATCCAATCCACGAGCAGTACTTC	CASSVDPIHEQYF
TRBJ1-1	-	TRBV7-6	once	TGTGCCAGCAGCTTAGTACTTCCGGGGGGCACTGAAGCTTTCTTT	CASSLVLPGGTEAFF
TRBJ2-7	TRBD2	TRBV20-1	many	TGCAGTGCTAGAGATTTTCGAGCGGGAGCCTCCAACGAGCAGTACTTC	CSARDFRAGASNEQYF
TRBJ1-6	-	TRBV25-1	-	TGTGCCAGCAGTGAACCCGGGACTAGCGGGGTCTATAATTCACCCCTCCACTTT	CASSEPGTSGVYNSPLHF